Below are 10 T cell receptor beta chains sequenced from a single sample in a study of blood T cell repertoires in COVID-19. Clones were read by immunoSEQ multiplex PCR, and TCRdb kept only the in-frame ones, dropping some. The table has 350,000 to 550,000 clones, roughly 90% seen once. The sequenced material came from peripheral blood. These receptors were collected from a woman aged 30 to 39 with acute or convalescent COVID-19.

In nucleotides, the CDR3 is TGTGCCAGCAGCTTAGGAGCCCCAGATACGCAGTATTTT. It yields the protein CASSLGAPDTQYF. The genes are TRBV7-3 and TRBJ2-3, with unresolved D. Trimming left V 2 bases short and J 4 bases short, with 7 bases between. The germline gives CDR1 SGHTA, CDR2 FQGTGA. The CDR3 is 13 residues long.

The chain is built from TRBV4-1 and TRBJ2-5; TRBD2 matches at 7 bases. CDR1 is MGHRA and CDR2 is YSYEKL in the germline V gene. CDR3 length: 15 residues. The J segment lost 2 bases and the V segment lost 6 bases, leaving 9 bases of the junction unmatched. The CDR3 spells CASRGGASGQETQYF. CDR3 nucleotides: TGCGCCAGCAGGGGCGGGGCTAGCGGACAAGAGACCCAGTACTTC.

V gene TRBV28 combines with J gene TRBJ2-1; D possibly corresponds to TRBD2 (6 bases). The CDR3 is 17 amino acids. Germline V gene lookup returns CDR1 MDHEN and CDR2 SYDVKM. V dropped 5 bases and J dropped 1 base, with 18 bases sitting between them. The CDR3 DNA is TGTGCCAGCAGTACCCGGAGGGTAGCGGAGTCCTACAATGAGCAGTTCTTC. This codes for CASSTRRVAESYNEQFF.

The V and J genes are TRBV3-1 (or the pseudogene TRBV3-2) and TRBJ2-3; D unresolved. Trimming left V 1 base short and J 4 bases short, with 6 bases between. CDR1 is LGHDT and CDR2 is YNNKEL in the germline V gene (reference sequence). The CDR3 contains 13 residues. CDR3 sequence reads: CASSQARADTQYF. CDR3 coding DNA: TGTGCCAGCAGCCAAGCGAGAGCAGATACGCAGTATTTT.

The rearrangement joins TRBV11-2 to TRBJ2-7; 9 bases are a match to TRBD1. Germline CDR1 reads SGHAT; CDR2 reads FQNNGV. The CDR3 covers 15 residues. With V trimmed by 4 bases and J by 2 bases, 6 bases remained unmatched. CDR3 protein: CASSSRRTGAYEQYF. In DNA, the CDR3 is TGTGCCAGCAGCTCTAGACGGACAGGGGCCTACGAGCAGTACTTC.

This chain uses TRBV12-5 with TRBJ1-6, with 7 positions matching TRBD1. This CDR3 comprises 16 residues. Unmatched junction bases numbered 10, after V lost 6 bases and J lost 5 bases. Looked up from germline, CDR1 is LGHNT and CDR2 is FRNRAP. The CDR3 sequence: CASGFFLGGNNSPLHF. As DNA, the CDR3 is TGTGCTAGTGGCTTTTTCTTAGGGGGCAATAATTCACCCCTCCACTTT.

V usage is TRBV2 and J usage is TRBJ1-1; D perhaps matches TRBD1 (6 bases). The germline V gene encodes CDR1 SNHLY and CDR2 FYNNEI. The CDR3 is 14 residues long. V dropped 3 bases and J dropped 7 bases, with 15 bases sitting between them. The CDR3 DNA reads TGTGCCAGCAGTGAGGCGGAGCCGGACAGTGAAGCTTTCTTT. This translates into CASSEAEPDSEAFF.

This clone was recorded once. CDR3 bases: TGCGCCAGCAGCCAAGATTCCGGAGACTTCACCAACTATGGCTACACCTTC. Its protein is CASSQDSGDFTNYGYTF. The J gene is TRBJ1-2, the V gene TRBV4-1, with D unresolved. CDR1 is MGHRA and CDR2 is YSYEKL in the germline V gene. Trimming removed 0 bases from V and 2 bases from J, with 16 bases in between. The CDR3 runs to 17 residues.

This rearrangement joins TRBV28 to TRBJ2-1; TRBD1 matches at 8 bases. Trimming took 6 bases from V and 6 from J; bases not matched to a gene: 10. Germline assignment: CDR1 MDHEN and CDR2 SYDVKM. This CDR3 has 15 amino acids. The CDR3 spells CASSTMTGDLNEQFF. CDR3 bases: TGTGCCAGCAGCACGATGACAGGGGATCTCAATGAGCAGTTCTTC.

Only a few counts were recorded for this clone. The gene calls are TRBV6-1 and TRBJ2-3, with D possibly being TRBD2 (7 bases). Germline lookup yields CDR1 MNHNS and CDR2 SASEGT. This CDR3 contains 17 residues. Deletions cut 4 bases from V and 4 bases from J, with 21 bases between. The CDR3 coding sequence is TGTGCCAGCAGTGGACATGGGGGGGCCGGTGGATCAGATACGCAGTATTTT. Translated: CASSGHGGAGGSDTQYF.